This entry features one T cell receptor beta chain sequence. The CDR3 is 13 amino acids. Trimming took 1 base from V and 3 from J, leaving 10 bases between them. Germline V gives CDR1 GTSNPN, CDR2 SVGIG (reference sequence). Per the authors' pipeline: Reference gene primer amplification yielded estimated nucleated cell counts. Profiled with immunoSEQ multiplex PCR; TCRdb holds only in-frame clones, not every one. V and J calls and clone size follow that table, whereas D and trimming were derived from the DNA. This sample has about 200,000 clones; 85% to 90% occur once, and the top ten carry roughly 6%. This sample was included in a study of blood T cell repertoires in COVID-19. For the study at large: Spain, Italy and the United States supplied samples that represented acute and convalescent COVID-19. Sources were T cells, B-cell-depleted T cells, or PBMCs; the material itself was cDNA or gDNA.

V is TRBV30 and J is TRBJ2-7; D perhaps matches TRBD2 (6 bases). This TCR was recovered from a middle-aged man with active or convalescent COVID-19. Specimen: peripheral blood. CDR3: CAWSEIAVYEQYF. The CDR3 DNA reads TGTGCCTGGAGTGAAATAGCGGTCTACGAGCAGTACTTC.